The entry below gives a single T cell receptor (beta chain) sequence along with its context. CDR3 and TCR beta VDJ profiling relied on genomic DNA as the template. TCRdb re-derived calls from the reads in MiXCR, one entry per CDR3 protein. The sample has about 220,000 distinct CDR3 sequences, about 37% seen once; the top ten hold approximately 1.2%. The CDR3 contains 13 residues. Trimming removed 4 bases from V and 0 bases from J, with 6 bases in between. Germline V lookup: CDR1 MNHNS, CDR2 SASEGT. This sample stems from a study of CD8+CD57+ T cells in acquired aplastic anemia. Study-level background: Mean DNA quantity obtained from sorted CD4+ and CD8+ cells was 2.5 to 4 ug.

This receptor was identified in a human donor in good health, serving as a control. The specimen was sorted CD4+, CD8+, or CD8+CD57+ T cells (not recorded which) from PBMCs. The V and J genes are TRBV6-1 and TRBJ1-1; D gene unclear. CDR3 bases: TGTGCCAGCAGTGGACACATGAACACTGAAGCTTTCTTT. Protein product: CASSGHMNTEAFF.